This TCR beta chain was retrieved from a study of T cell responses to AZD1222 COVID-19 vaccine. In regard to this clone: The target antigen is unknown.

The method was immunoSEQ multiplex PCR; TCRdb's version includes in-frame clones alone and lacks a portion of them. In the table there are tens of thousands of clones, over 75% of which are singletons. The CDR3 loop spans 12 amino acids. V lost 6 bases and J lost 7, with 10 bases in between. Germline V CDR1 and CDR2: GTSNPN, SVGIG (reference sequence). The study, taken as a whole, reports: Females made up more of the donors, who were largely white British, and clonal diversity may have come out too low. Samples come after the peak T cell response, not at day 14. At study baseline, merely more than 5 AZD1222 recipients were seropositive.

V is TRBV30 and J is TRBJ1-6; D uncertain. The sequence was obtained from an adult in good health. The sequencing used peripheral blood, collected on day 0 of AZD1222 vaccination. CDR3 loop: CACCGVNSPLHF. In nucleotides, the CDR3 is TGTGCCTGTTGTGGAGTGAATTCACCCCTCCACTTT.